Listed below are T cell receptor beta chains from one sample, sequenced in a study of cytomegalovirus exposure and HLA in healthy donors. Some clones are missing from TCRdb's copy, which holds only in-frame ones; the method was immunoSEQ multiplex PCR. The table lists some 130,000 clones, just under 85% of them singletons. Material: PBMCs. The receptor set was obtained from a woman aged 25 to 45 in good health and CMV-seronegative. Each CDR3 is given with its conserved first and last residue. A D gene is named only where the DNA matches it firmly. Not every row has a clone size; where given, it reads once, few, many or a size class.

V,size,D,J,DNA,CDR3
TRBV5-1,NA,TRBD1,TRBJ1-1,TGCGCCAGCAGCTTGGCGGTCGGGGGTCCGGGACAGTCTAAAGCTTTCTTT,CASSLAVGGPGQSKAFF
TRBV4-1,NA,NA,TRBJ2-7,TGCGCCAGCAGCCTACGGACAGCTTCCTACGAGCAGTACTTC,CASSLRTASYEQYF
TRBV11-3,NA,TRBD1,TRBJ2-2,TGTGCCAGCAGCCCGAGACAGGGAAGGGCCGGGGAGCTGTTTTTT,CASSPRQGRAGELFF
TRBV2,many,TRBD1,TRBJ1-5,TGTGCCAGCATGGGACAGTCTAATCAGCCCCAGCATTTT,CASMGQSNQPQHF
TRBV5-4,few,TRBD2,TRBJ2-3,TGTGCCAGCAGCTTCGGGAGGGGAGGCACAGATACGCAGTATTTT,CASSFGRGGTDTQYF
TRBV2,once,TRBD1,TRBJ1-2,TGTGCCAGCAGGTCAGGACAGGGGGCACCGGTGGACTATGGCTACACCTTC,CASRSGQGAPVDYGYTF
TRBV30,NA,NA,TRBJ1-2,TGTGCCTGGAGTAGTCCAGGCCGTAACTATGGCTACACCTTC,CAWSSPGRNYGYTF
TRBV15,NA,NA,TRBJ2-5,TGTGCCACCAGCAGAGATCGTAATCCCCTGGAGACCCAGTACTTC,CATSRDRNPLETQYF
TRBV11-2,NA,NA,TRBJ2-7,TGTGCCAGCAGTTCAGGTCCGAGCTCCTACGAGCAGTACTTC,CASSSGPSSYEQYF
TRBV4-3,NA,NA,TRBJ2-1,TGCGCCAGCAGCCAAAATCCGGGGGAGCAGTTCTTC,CASSQNPGEQFF
TRBV9,NA,TRBD2,TRBJ2-1,TGTGCCAGCAGCGCTCCGGGACTAGCCGTAAATGAGCAGTTCTTC,CASSAPGLAVNEQFF
TRBV15,NA,TRBD2,TRBJ2-1,TGTGCCACCAGCAGGTTGCTAGCGGGGGGGATCAATGAGCAGTTCTTC,CATSRLLAGGINEQFF
TRBV21-1,many,NA,TRBJ1-4,TGTGCCAGCAGCAACAGGGGGCTCAGCGGTAATGAAAAACTGTTTTTT,CASSNRGLSGNEKLFF
TRBV29-1,NA,TRBD1,TRBJ1-5,TGCAGCGTTGGCGGACAGGGCAATCAGCCCCAGCATTTT,CSVGGQGNQPQHF
TRBV5-1,few,NA,TRBJ1-3,TGCGCCAGCAGCTTGCAGGGGCCAAGCTCTGGAAACACCATATATTTT,CASSLQGPSSGNTIYF
TRBV5-8,NA,TRBD2,TRBJ2-5,TGTGCCAGCAGCTTGGTACTGACCGTGCGGGGGACTCAAGAGACCCAGTACTTC,CASSLVLTVRGTQETQYF
TRBV9,NA,NA,TRBJ1-1,TGTGCCAGCAGCGTGGGTGGAGAAACTGAAGCTTTCTTT,CASSVGGETEAFF
TRBV2,NA,TRBD1,TRBJ1-5,TGTGCCAGCAGCCCTGACAGGGTCAACCAGCCCCAGCATTTT,CASSPDRVNQPQHF
TRBV5-6,NA,NA,TRBJ1-6,TGTGCCAGCAGACGATATGAACAGGGATATAATTCACCCCTCCACTTT,CASRRYEQGYNSPLHF
TRBV6-1,few,TRBD2,TRBJ2-7,TGTGCCAGCCGGGACGTAGCGGGGGGGCGGAACGAGCAGTACTTC,CASRDVAGGRNEQYF
TRBV5-1,NA,NA,TRBJ1-1,TGCGCCAGCAGCTTACAGGGTTTGGACACTGAAGCTTTCTTT,CASSLQGLDTEAFF
TRBV4-1,NA,NA,TRBJ1-4,TGCGCCAGCAGCCAAGGCGGGCATACTAATGAAAAACTGTTTTTT,CASSQGGHTNEKLFF
TRBV19,few,NA,TRBJ1-5,TGTGCCAGTAGTGTGGACAGTGTTGATCAGCCCCAGCATTTT,CASSVDSVDQPQHF
TRBV19,NA,NA,TRBJ1-5,TGTGCCAGTAGTATCCTCAGGGGCGGTATCAATCAGCCCCAGCATTTT,CASSILRGGINQPQHF
TRBV19,NA,NA,TRBJ2-2,TGTGCCAGTAAGGTCGGGGAGTACGCCGGGGAGCTGTTTTTT,CASKVGEYAGELFF
TRBV11-2,NA,NA,TRBJ1-2,TGTGCCAGCAGTCGATCCATCCCACTATTCTATGGCTACACCTTC,CASSRSIPLFYGYTF
TRBV15,NA,NA,TRBJ1-4,TGTGCCACCAGCAGACCCAAGGCCCAGGGCGTTGAAAAACTGTTTTTT,CATSRPKAQGVEKLFF
TRBV2,NA,NA,TRBJ1-4,TGTGCCAGCAGGGGGGGGCGAATTAATGAAAAACTGTTTTTT,CASRGGRINEKLFF
TRBV13,NA,TRBD1,TRBJ1-1,TGTGCCAGCCACAGGGGGAAAGTCACTGAAGCTTTCTTT,CASHRGKVTEAFF